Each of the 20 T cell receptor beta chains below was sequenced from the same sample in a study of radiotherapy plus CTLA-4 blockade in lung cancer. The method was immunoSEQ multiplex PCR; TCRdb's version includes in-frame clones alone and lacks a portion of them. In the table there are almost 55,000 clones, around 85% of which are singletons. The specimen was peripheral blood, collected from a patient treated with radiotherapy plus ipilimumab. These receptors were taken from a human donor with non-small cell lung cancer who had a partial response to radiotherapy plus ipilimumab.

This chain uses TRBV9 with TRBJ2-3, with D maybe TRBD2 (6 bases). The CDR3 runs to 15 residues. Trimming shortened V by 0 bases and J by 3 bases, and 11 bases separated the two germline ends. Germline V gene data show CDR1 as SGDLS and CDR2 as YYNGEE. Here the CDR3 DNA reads TGTGCCAGCAGCGTAGGACCAGGGAGGACAGATACGCAGTATTTT. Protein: CASSVGPGRTDTQYF.

In DNA form, the CDR3 reads TGTGCCAGCAGTGGAGGGGGGGCCGGGGATGGCTACACCTTC. Protein product: CASSGGGAGDGYTF. J is TRBJ1-2 and V is TRBV2; D is possibly TRBD1 (6 bases). Trimming pared 4 bases from V and 6 bases from J, leaving 15 bases between. The CDR3 consists of 14 residues. Germline CDR1 and CDR2: SNHLY and FYNNEI.

The CDR3 sequence: CASSLGTGVMYEQYF. CDR3 in DNA: TGTGCCAGCAGCCTTGGGACAGGGGTAATGTACGAGCAGTACTTC. V and J are TRBV7-6 and TRBJ2-7, with TRBD1 matching 10 bases. CDR1 is SGHVS, CDR2 FNYEAQ, per germline. The CDR3 covers 15 residues. With V trimmed by 5 bases and J by 4 bases, 8 bases remained unmatched.

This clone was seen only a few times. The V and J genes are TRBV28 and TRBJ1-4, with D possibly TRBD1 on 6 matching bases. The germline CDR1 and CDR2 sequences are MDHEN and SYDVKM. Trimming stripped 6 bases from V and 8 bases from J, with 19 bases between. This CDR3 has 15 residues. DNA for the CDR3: TGTGCCAGCAGCCCTCGACAGGTGGGGGAAGAAAAACTGTTTTTT. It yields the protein CASSPRQVGEEKLFF.

The CDR3 DNA reads TGTGCCAGCAGCTTGAGCGGGGGAACCGGGGAGCTGTTTTTT. Protein product: CASSLSGGTGELFF. The chain carries TRBV7-3 and TRBJ2-2; 8 nucleotides align to TRBD2. Per the germline V gene, CDR1 is SGHTA and CDR2 is FQGTGA. This CDR3 has 14 amino acids. V lost 3 bases and J lost 5; bases outside the gene matches: 2.

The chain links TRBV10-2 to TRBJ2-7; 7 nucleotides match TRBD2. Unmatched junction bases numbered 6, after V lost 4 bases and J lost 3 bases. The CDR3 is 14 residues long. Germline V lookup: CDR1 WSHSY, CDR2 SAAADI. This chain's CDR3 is CASSGKGGGYEQYF. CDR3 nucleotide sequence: TGCGCCAGCAGTGGGAAGGGCGGGGGCTACGAGCAGTACTTC.

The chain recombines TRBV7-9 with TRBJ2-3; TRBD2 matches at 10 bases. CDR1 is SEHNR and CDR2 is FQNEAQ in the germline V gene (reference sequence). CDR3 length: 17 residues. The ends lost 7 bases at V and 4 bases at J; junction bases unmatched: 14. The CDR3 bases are TGTGCCAGCACCCAATGGGGAGCGGGGGGGCAGTCAGATACGCAGTATTTT. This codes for CASTQWGAGGQSDTQYF.

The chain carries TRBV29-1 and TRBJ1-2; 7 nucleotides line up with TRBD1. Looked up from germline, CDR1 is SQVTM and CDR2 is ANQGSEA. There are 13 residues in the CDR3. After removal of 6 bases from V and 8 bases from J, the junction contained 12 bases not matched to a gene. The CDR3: CSVVPPGGVGYTF. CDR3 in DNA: TGCAGCGTCGTACCTCCAGGGGGTGTGGGCTACACCTTC.

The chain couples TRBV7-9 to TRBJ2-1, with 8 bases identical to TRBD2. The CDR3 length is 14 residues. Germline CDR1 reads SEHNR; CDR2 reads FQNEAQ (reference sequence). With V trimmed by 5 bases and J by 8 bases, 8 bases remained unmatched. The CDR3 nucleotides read TGTGCCAGCAGCCGCACGGGGGGGCCGGATGAGCAGTTCTTC. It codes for CASSRTGGPDEQFF.

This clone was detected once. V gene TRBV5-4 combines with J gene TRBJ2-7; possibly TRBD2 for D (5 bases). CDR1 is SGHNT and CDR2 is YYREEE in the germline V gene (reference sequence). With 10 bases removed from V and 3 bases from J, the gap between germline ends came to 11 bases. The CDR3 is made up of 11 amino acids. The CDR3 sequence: CASGEGYEQYF. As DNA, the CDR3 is TGTGCCTCCGGGGAAGGCTACGAGCAGTACTTC.

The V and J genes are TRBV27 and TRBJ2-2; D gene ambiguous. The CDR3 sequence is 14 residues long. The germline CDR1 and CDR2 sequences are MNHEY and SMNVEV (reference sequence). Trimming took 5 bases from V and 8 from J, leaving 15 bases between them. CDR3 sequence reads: CASSNWAPTGELFF. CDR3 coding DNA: TGTGCCAGCAGTAACTGGGCCCCCACGGGGGAGCTGTTTTTT.

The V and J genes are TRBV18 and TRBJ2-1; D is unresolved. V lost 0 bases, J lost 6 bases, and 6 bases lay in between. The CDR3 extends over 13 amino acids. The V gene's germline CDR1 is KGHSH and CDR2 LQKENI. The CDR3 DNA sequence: TGTGCCAGCTCACCACCTAGCATCAATGAGCAGTTCTTC. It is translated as CASSPPSINEQFF.

The CDR3 loop is CASSLLSRGRATDTQYF. The CDR3 region has the DNA TGTGCCAGCAGTTTACTATCCAGGGGGCGCGCGACAGATACGCAGTATTTT. The chain combines TRBV27 with TRBJ2-3; 8 bases agree with TRBD1. CDR3 length: 17 amino acids. V was clipped by 2 bases and J by 3 bases; unmatched bases: 10. The germline gives CDR1 MNHEY, CDR2 SMNVEV (reference sequence).

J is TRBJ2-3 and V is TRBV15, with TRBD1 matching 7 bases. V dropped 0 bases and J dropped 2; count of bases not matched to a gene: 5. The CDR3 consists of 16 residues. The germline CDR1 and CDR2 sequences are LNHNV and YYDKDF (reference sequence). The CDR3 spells CATSREPGQNTDTQYF. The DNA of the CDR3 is TGTGCCACCAGCAGAGAGCCGGGACAGAACACAGATACGCAGTATTTT.

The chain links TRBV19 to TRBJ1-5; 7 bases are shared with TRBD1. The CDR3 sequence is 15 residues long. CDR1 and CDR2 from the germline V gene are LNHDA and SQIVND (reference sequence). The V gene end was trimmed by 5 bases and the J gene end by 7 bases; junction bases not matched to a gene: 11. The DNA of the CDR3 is TGTGCCAGTAGTCCCAGACAGGGTACGGGGCAGCCCCAGCATTTT. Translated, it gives CASSPRQGTGQPQHF.

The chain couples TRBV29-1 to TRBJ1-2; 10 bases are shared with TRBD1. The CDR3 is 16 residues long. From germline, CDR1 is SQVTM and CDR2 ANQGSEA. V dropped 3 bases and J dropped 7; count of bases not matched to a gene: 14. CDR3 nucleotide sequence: TGCAGCGTTGATCTATGGAACGGACAGGGGGTATTTGGCTACACCTTC. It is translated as CSVDLWNGQGVFGYTF.

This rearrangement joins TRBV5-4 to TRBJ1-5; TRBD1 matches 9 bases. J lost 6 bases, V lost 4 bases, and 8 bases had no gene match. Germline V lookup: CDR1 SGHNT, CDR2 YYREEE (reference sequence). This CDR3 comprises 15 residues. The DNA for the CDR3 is TGTGCCAGCAGCCCGGACAGGGGCAGGGCTCAGCCCCAGCATTTT. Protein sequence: CASSPDRGRAQPQHF.

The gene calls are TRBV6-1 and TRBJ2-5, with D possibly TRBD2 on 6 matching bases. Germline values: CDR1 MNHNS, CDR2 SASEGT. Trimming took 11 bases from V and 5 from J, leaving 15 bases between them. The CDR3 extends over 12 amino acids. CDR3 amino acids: CAASPGGETQYF. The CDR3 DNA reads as TGTGCCGCGTCACCAGGAGGGGAGACCCAGTACTTC.

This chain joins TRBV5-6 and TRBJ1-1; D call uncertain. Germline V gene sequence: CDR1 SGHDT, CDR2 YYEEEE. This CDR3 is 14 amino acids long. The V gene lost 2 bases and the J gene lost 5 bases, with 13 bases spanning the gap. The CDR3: CASSLGAVATEAFF. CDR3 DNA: TGTGCCAGCAGCTTAGGAGCTGTAGCTACTGAAGCTTTCTTT.

CDR3 amino acids: CASSTTQGGEQFF. CDR3 coding DNA: TGTGCCAGTAGTACGACCCAGGGTGGTGAGCAGTTCTTC. The chain combines TRBV19 with TRBJ2-1, with D perhaps matching TRBD1 (5 bases). This CDR3 is 13 amino acids long. Germline V gene sequence: CDR1 LNHDA, CDR2 SQIVND (reference sequence). V was trimmed by 4 bases and J by 9 bases, leaving 13 bases between them.